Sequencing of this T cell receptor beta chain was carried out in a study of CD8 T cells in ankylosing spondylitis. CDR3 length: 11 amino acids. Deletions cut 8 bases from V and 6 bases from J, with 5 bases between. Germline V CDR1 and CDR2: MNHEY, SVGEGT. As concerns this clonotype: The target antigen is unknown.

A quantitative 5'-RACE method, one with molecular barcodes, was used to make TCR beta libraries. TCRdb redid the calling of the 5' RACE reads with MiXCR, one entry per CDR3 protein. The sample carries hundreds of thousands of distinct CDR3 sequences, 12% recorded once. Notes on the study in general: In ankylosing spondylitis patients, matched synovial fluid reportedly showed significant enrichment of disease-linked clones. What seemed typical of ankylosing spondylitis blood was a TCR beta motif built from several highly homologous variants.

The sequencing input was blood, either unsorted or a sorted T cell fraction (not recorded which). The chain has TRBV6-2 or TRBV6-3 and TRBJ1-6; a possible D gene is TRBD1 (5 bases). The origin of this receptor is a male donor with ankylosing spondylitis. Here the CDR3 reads CASQGNSPLHF. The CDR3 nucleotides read TGTGCCAGCCAGGGTAATTCACCCCTCCACTTT.